The present T cell receptor beta chain was sequenced within a study of radiation and T cells in renal cell carcinoma (dated by TCRdb to the early 2020s). For the study in its entirety: The samples were drawn from a clinical trial, where primary renal cell carcinomas were treated with 15 Gy of stereotactic body radiation therapy and then removed by nephrectomy 4 weeks afterward. TCR beta sequencing covered 50 to 55 samples in total, comprising 25 or so tumors and 27 peripheral blood samples. In the approximately 58 samples combined, around 3.9 million unique CDR3 nucleotide sequences were found, encoding some 2,500,000 unique CDR3 amino acid sequences.

TCR beta libraries were generated from genomic DNA with the immunoSEQ kit, following the manufacturer's recommendations. To prepare libraries, a first multiplex PCR with proprietary primers was run, followed by a second PCR that added unique barcodes, and a bead cleanup was done after each round. Each sample batch included a kit-provided positive control reaction and a negative control reaction. The final libraries underwent checking on an Agilent 4200 TapeStation D1000 ScreenTape, volumetric pooling, and quantification by qPCR. Sequencing was performed on an Illumina NextSeq500 using a MidOutput 150-cycle cartridge, with 156 Read1 cycles, 15 Index1 cycles, and the kit custom primers. The pooled library was loaded at roughly 0.92 pM with an approximately 20% PhiX control spike-in. The study's processing was this. The vendor-processed data were analyzed in R, and a clonotype was defined as all T cells that share the same CDR3 nucleotide sequence. For clone abundance analyses, frequencies were normalized to the 10,000 most abundant clones in each sample. Public T cell clones, which averaged fewer than five per sample, were excluded before analysis. Tumor-enriched and baseline blood-enriched clonotypes were defined by at least a 32-fold difference in abundance between compartments. Clonotypes expanded or contracted between blood time points were identified with a beta-binomial differential abundance model. The Baroni-Urbani and Buser coefficient was used to measure tumor-blood repertoire similarity, and groups were compared with two-tailed Wilcoxon tests in R. TCRdb took this table from immuneACCESS and kept in-frame rearrangements with V and J called. Such tables lack part of the clones; where checked against another copy, unresolved V genes explain under half of the gap, and the rest is unexplained. V and J calls and clone size are given by that table; D and trimming were obtained from the DNA. The sample has approximately 150,000 clones on record, 70% to 90% of them singletons. Approximately 20% of the sample goes to the ten largest clones.

What the work shows at the level of the full study, not this receptor alone: Dynamics of the blood repertoire were not tracked past 4 weeks after treatment. Top tumor clonotypes rose in blood from baseline to 2 weeks post-radiation, then contracted by 4 weeks, suggesting transient expansion of tumor-resident clones. Because pretreatment tumor biopsies were not available, the baseline intratumoral presence of clonotypes could not be determined. Because the trial had a single-armed design, the trial could not examine how radiation dose or scheduling affected the TCR repertoire.

In light of the paper, this sample's time point label describes: baseline pretreatment blood. Interpreted using the paper, the treatment or condition label stands for: 15 Gy SBRT to primary tumor, nephrectomy 4 weeks later. To follow tumor-enriched clonotypes, peripheral blood was collected serially from radiation-treated patients at baseline and again at 2 weeks and 4 weeks after SBRT. Every patient's renal cell carcinoma showed clear cell pathology. The QIAamp DNA Blood Mini Kit (Qiagen) was used to prepare genomic DNA for TCR sequencing. The analyses included just those samples that passed every quality control check. A word on this clone: It has no known antigen specificity. No clone much larger than this one lies a single base away; base qualities are absent.

V is cut by 3 bases and J by 5 bases, and the space between the germline ends is 11 bases. From cysteine to phenylalanine, the CDR3 is 14 amino acids long. Just CDR3 DNA is preserved here, 42 bases in frame from base 1. The germline V gene specifies LGHNA as CDR1 and YNFKEQ as CDR2. The sample consisted of blood, taken from a patient whose treatment included radiotherapy and nephrectomy. Rearrangement joined TRBV4-2 to TRBJ2-1; the D region may be TRBD1 or TRBD2, each matching 5 bases equally. The sequence was collected from a woman in her forties or fifties with renal cell carcinoma. The CDR3 region reads CASSQAGADNEQFF. The nucleotide sequence reads as follows: TGTGCCAGCAGCCAGGCCGGGGCCGACAATGAGCAGTTCTTC.